This entry lists 4 T cell receptor beta chains sequenced from one sample in a study of blood T cell repertoires in COVID-19. TCRdb's copy holds only in-frame clones and misses some; the assay was immunoSEQ multiplex PCR. The data hold over 130,000 clones, with about 82% observed a single time. The sample was peripheral blood. Receptors originate from a woman older than 75 with active or convalescent COVID-19.

CDR3 sequence reads: CATGDGNTGELFF. The CDR3 DNA follows: TGTGCCACGGGGGACGGGAACACCGGGGAGCTGTTTTTT. This rearrangement joins TRBV28 to TRBJ2-2; the D gene is possibly TRBD2 (6 bases). Trimming pared 10 bases from V and 1 base from J, leaving 10 bases between. CDR3 length equals 13 residues. Germline CDR1 and CDR2: MDHEN and SYDVKM.

This chain uses TRBV6-5 with TRBJ2-1, with TRBD2 matching over 11 bases. The germline V gene has CDR1 MNHEY and CDR2 SVGAGI. There are 15 residues in the CDR3. The junction had 3 bases not matched to a gene; V was cut back by 2 bases and J by 6 bases. The CDR3 loop reads CASSYELAGANEQFF. The CDR3 DNA sequence: TGTGCCAGCAGTTACGAACTAGCGGGGGCCAATGAGCAGTTCTTC.

J is TRBJ1-1 and V is TRBV19; 7 bases match TRBD1. CDR1 and CDR2 from the germline V gene are LNHDA and SQIVND (reference sequence). V lost 5 bases to trimming and J lost 2 bases; unmatched junction nucleotides: 8. The CDR3 loop spans 15 amino acids. This chain's CDR3 is CASSGRTGENTEAFF. CDR3 sequence (DNA): TGTGCCAGTAGTGGAAGGACAGGAGAAAACACTGAAGCTTTCTTT.

This clone was counted a few times. This rearrangement joins TRBV6-2 or TRBV6-3 to TRBJ2-4; TRBD2 aligns across 8 bases. This CDR3 spans 15 amino acids. CDR1 is MNHEY, CDR2 SVGEGT, per germline. V lost 6 bases and J lost 0; bases outside the gene matches: 4. CDR3 nucleotides: TGTGCCAGCAGCCCGCGGGGGGAAGCCAAAAACATTCAGTACTTC. The encoded protein is CASSPRGEAKNIQYF.